This T cell receptor (beta chain) was sequenced in a study of blood T cell repertoires in COVID-19. This CDR3 has 14 amino acids. The V gene end was trimmed by 8 bases and the J gene end by 4 bases; junction bases not matched to a gene: 8. Germline CDR1 reads MNHEY; CDR2 reads SVGAGI. The data were produced by immunoSEQ multiplex PCR, yet TCRdb's version contains in-frame clones alone and is incomplete. The sample contains roughly 570,000 clones, roughly nine tenths of which appear only once. The receptor's source is a woman aged 50 to 60 with COVID-19, enrolled during active disease. The specimen was peripheral blood. The chain employs TRBV6-5 and TRBJ1-3; 7 nucleotides agree with TRBD1. This chain's CDR3 is CASYKGAPGNTIYF. CDR3 sequence (DNA): TGTGCCAGCTATAAGGGGGCGCCAGGAAACACCATATATTTT.